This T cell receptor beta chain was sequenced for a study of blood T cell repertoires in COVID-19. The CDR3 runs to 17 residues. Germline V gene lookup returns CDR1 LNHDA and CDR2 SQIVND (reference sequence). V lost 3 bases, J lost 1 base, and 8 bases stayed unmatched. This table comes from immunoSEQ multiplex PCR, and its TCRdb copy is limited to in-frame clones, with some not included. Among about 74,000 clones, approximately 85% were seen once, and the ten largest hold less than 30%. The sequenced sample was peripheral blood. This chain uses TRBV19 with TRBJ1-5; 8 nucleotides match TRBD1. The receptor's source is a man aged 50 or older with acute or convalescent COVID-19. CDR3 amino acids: CASSIGQGGWSNQPQHF. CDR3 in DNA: TGTGCCAGTAGTATTGGACAGGGTGGTTGGAGCAATCAGCCCCAGCATTTT.